This TCR beta chain stems from a study of T cell responses to AZD1222 COVID-19 vaccine. A remark on this clone: The antigen remains unidentified.

Data came from immunoSEQ multiplex PCR; TCRdb stores just in-frame clones and leaves some out. There are around 180,000 clones in the sample; more than 75% occur only once, and about 3% lies in the top ten. Findings and limits, study-wide: Only six AZD1222 recipients tested seropositive at baseline. White British people made up most donors, females outnumbered males, and clonal diversity was possibly underestimated. It was only after the peak T cell response that any repertoires were sampled. Compared with day 0, the breadth and depth of the Spike-specific TCR repertoire rose significantly after two doses of AZD1222.

The source is an adult in good health. The sample was peripheral blood, taken on day 0 of MenACWY control vaccination.

CDR3 residues: CASSFPWREGGYTF. The DNA for the CDR3 is TGTGCCAGCAGTTTTCCTTGGAGGGAAGGTGGCTACACCTTC. The V and J genes are TRBV6-2 or TRBV6-3 and TRBJ1-2; no clear D. Germline loops: CDR1 MNHEY, CDR2 SVGEGT. This CDR3 has 14 amino acids. The V end was cut by 4 bases, the J end by 7 bases, with 16 bases between.